Listed below are T cell receptor beta chains from one sample, sequenced in a study of brain T cells in children with intractable seizures. Clones were sequenced by immunoSEQ multiplex PCR, and TCRdb holds only the in-frame ones, with some missing. Of over 7,500 clones in the sample, 69% were seen once. Sequencing used resected brain tissue, obtained at surgery. All receptors come from a girl aged 2-10 years with tuberous sclerosis and intractable seizures. Each CDR3 is given with its conserved first and last residue. D genes are given only for firm matches. Size values are once, few and many counts, or a class for expanded clones, and some rows have none.

v_call: TRBV11-2; j_call: TRBJ2-3; d_call: .; clone_size: .; cdr3_nt: TGTGCCAGCAGTTCGACCCTCCTAGCCAGCACAGATACGCAGTATTTT; cdr3_aa: CASSSTLLASTDTQYF
v_call: TRBV19; j_call: TRBJ1-2; d_call: .; clone_size: .; cdr3_nt: TGTGCCAGTAGTATCTTTGGGGAGACGATCTATGGCTACACCTTC; cdr3_aa: CASSIFGETIYGYTF
v_call: TRBV7-8; j_call: TRBJ1-4; d_call: TRBD1; clone_size: .; cdr3_nt: TGTGCCAGCAGTCTCCGGGACAGGGGTTCAACTAATGAAAAACTGTTTTTT; cdr3_aa: CASSLRDRGSTNEKLFF
v_call: TRBV5-5; j_call: TRBJ1-2; d_call: TRBD1; clone_size: .; cdr3_nt: TGTGCCAGCAGCCCGGGACAGGCTAAGGATGGCTACACCTTC; cdr3_aa: CASSPGQAKDGYTF
v_call: TRBV7-8; j_call: TRBJ2-1; d_call: .; clone_size: .; cdr3_nt: TGTGCCAGCAGCTTATTATCTGGGCCGGGCAATGAGCAGTTCTTC; cdr3_aa: CASSLLSGPGNEQFF
v_call: TRBV6-1; j_call: TRBJ1-3; d_call: TRBD1; clone_size: .; cdr3_nt: TGTGCCAGCAGTGAAGTGATGGGACAGAGTTTT; cdr3_aa: CASSEVMGQSF
v_call: TRBV6-5; j_call: TRBJ1-2; d_call: .; clone_size: few; cdr3_nt: TGTGCCAGCAGCAGACAGCCCGTGGACTATGGCTACACCTTC; cdr3_aa: CASSRQPVDYGYTF
v_call: TRBV10-3; j_call: TRBJ2-7; d_call: .; clone_size: .; cdr3_nt: TGTGCCATCAGTGAAGGAGTCAGGCTCTACGAGCAGTACTTC; cdr3_aa: CAISEGVRLYEQYF
v_call: TRBV6-2/TRBV6-3; j_call: TRBJ2-5; d_call: TRBD2; clone_size: .; cdr3_nt: TGTGCCAGCAGTTTACTAGCGGGGACCCTCCAAGAGACCCAGTACTTC; cdr3_aa: CASSLLAGTLQETQYF
v_call: TRBV5-5; j_call: TRBJ1-4; d_call: TRBD1; clone_size: once; cdr3_nt: TGTGCCAGCAACTACAGGGGTACAACTAATGAAAAACTGTTTTTT; cdr3_aa: CASNYRGTTNEKLFF
v_call: TRBV9; j_call: TRBJ2-3; d_call: .; clone_size: .; cdr3_nt: TGTGCCAGCAGGGGGGCTAGCACAGATACGCAGTATTTT; cdr3_aa: CASRGASTDTQYF
v_call: TRBV6-1; j_call: TRBJ1-2; d_call: .; clone_size: .; cdr3_nt: TGTGCCAGCAGTGACAATAACTATGGCTACACCTTC; cdr3_aa: CASSDNNYGYTF
v_call: TRBV4-2; j_call: TRBJ1-4; d_call: .; clone_size: .; cdr3_nt: TGTGCCAGCAGCCAAGAAGAGGGAGGGGGGCATGAAAAACTGTTTTTT; cdr3_aa: CASSQEEGGGHEKLFF
v_call: TRBV30; j_call: TRBJ1-5; d_call: TRBD1; clone_size: .; cdr3_nt: TGTGCCTGGGCCGCCGGGACAGGGGTCAATCAGCCCCAGCATTTT; cdr3_aa: CAWAAGTGVNQPQHF
v_call: TRBV5-1; j_call: TRBJ2-1; d_call: .; clone_size: few; cdr3_nt: TGCGCCAGCAGCTTGAACTCGGCGGCGAATGAGCAGTTCTTC; cdr3_aa: CASSLNSAANEQFF
v_call: TRBV7-2; j_call: TRBJ2-7; d_call: .; clone_size: .; cdr3_nt: TGTGCCAGCAGCTTAGCCAGTAGCGGCTACGAGCAGTACTTC; cdr3_aa: CASSLASSGYEQYF
v_call: TRBV6-5; j_call: TRBJ2-7; d_call: TRBD1; clone_size: few; cdr3_nt: TGTGCCAGCAGTTACGAACCGGGACAGGGCTCCGAGCAGTACTTC; cdr3_aa: CASSYEPGQGSEQYF
v_call: TRBV5-1; j_call: TRBJ1-1; d_call: .; clone_size: .; cdr3_nt: TGCGCCAGCAGCTTGAGCTTGATGGACAGTAAAGCTTTCTTT; cdr3_aa: CASSLSLMDSKAFF
v_call: TRBV3-1/TRBV3-2; j_call: TRBJ2-1; d_call: TRBD2; clone_size: large; cdr3_nt: TGTGCCAGCAGCCTTTCTAGCGGTAAATTCGGTGAGCAGTTCTTC; cdr3_aa: CASSLSSGKFGEQFF
v_call: TRBV7-3; j_call: TRBJ1-1; d_call: .; clone_size: .; cdr3_nt: TGTGCCAGCAGCTTACAGGGGAACACTGAAGCTTTCTTT; cdr3_aa: CASSLQGNTEAFF
v_call: TRBV19; j_call: TRBJ1-5; d_call: .; clone_size: .; cdr3_nt: TGTGCCAGTAGTATACGTTTCAGGATCCCCCAGCCCCAGCATTTT; cdr3_aa: CASSIRFRIPQPQHF
v_call: TRBV2; j_call: TRBJ1-1; d_call: TRBD1; clone_size: .; cdr3_nt: TGTGCCAGCAGGGACAGGGGGCTTGACACTGAAGCTTTCTTT; cdr3_aa: CASRDRGLDTEAFF
v_call: TRBV6-5; j_call: TRBJ1-2; d_call: .; clone_size: .; cdr3_nt: TGTGCCAGCAGTCCTACAGGGCATAGAGGCTACACCTTC; cdr3_aa: CASSPTGHRGYTF
v_call: TRBV7-2; j_call: TRBJ2-3; d_call: TRBD1; clone_size: few; cdr3_nt: TGTGCCAGCAGCTTAGCGCTAAGGGGGCGCACAGATACGCAGTATTTT; cdr3_aa: CASSLALRGRTDTQYF
v_call: TRBV25-1; j_call: TRBJ1-6; d_call: TRBD1; clone_size: .; cdr3_nt: TGTGCCAGTCATAAGGGGGGCAGGGGGAGCTCCTATAATTCACCCCTCCACTTT; cdr3_aa: CASHKGGRGSSYNSPLHF
v_call: TRBV19; j_call: TRBJ2-3; d_call: TRBD1; clone_size: .; cdr3_nt: TGTGCCAGTAGTCTCGGACAGGGAGATACAGATACGCAGTATTTT; cdr3_aa: CASSLGQGDTDTQYF
v_call: TRBV6-1; j_call: TRBJ2-1; d_call: .; clone_size: few; cdr3_nt: TGTGCCAGCAGTGAGGACGGAAGCTCCTACAATGAGCAGTTCTTC; cdr3_aa: CASSEDGSSYNEQFF
v_call: TRBV11-1; j_call: TRBJ2-3; d_call: .; clone_size: .; cdr3_nt: TGTGCCAGCAGCCCGAACGGGCGCATCACAGATACGCAGTATTTT; cdr3_aa: CASSPNGRITDTQYF
v_call: TRBV2; j_call: TRBJ1-2; d_call: .; clone_size: once; cdr3_nt: TGTGCCAGCAGTGAAGTTTTCGGGGGGTTTGACTATGGCTACACCTTC; cdr3_aa: CASSEVFGGFDYGYTF
v_call: TRBV3-1/TRBV3-2; j_call: TRBJ2-1; d_call: .; clone_size: .; cdr3_nt: TGTGCCAGCAGCCAAGACGGCGGGGTCAAAAACAATGAGCAGTTCTTC; cdr3_aa: CASSQDGGVKNNEQFF
v_call: TRBV5-1; j_call: TRBJ2-1; d_call: .; clone_size: .; cdr3_nt: TGCGCCAGCAGCTTGGGCCAGGGCGCCTACAATGAGCAGTTCTTC; cdr3_aa: CASSLGQGAYNEQFF
v_call: TRBV2; j_call: TRBJ1-5; d_call: .; clone_size: few; cdr3_nt: TGTGCCAGCAGTGAGTCCAGGAGCGATCAGCCCCAGCATTTT; cdr3_aa: CASSESRSDQPQHF
v_call: TRBV9; j_call: TRBJ1-3; d_call: TRBD1; clone_size: .; cdr3_nt: TGTGCCAGCAGCCCCGGACAGGGCCACTCTGGAAACACCATATATTTT; cdr3_aa: CASSPGQGHSGNTIYF
v_call: TRBV12-3/TRBV12-4; j_call: TRBJ1-2; d_call: TRBD1; clone_size: medium-sized; cdr3_nt: TGTGCCAGCAGTTCGGGACAGGGGTATGGCTACACCTTC; cdr3_aa: CASSSGQGYGYTF
v_call: TRBV7-9; j_call: TRBJ2-5; d_call: TRBD2; clone_size: .; cdr3_nt: TGTGCCAGCAGCTCAAGACTAGCGGGGGGGCTAATGGAGACCCAGTACTTC; cdr3_aa: CASSSRLAGGLMETQYF
v_call: TRBV11-2; j_call: TRBJ2-3; d_call: .; clone_size: .; cdr3_nt: TGTGCCAGCAGCTTAGAGTTGATTTGGGACGCATGGGCCTACACAGATACGCAGTATTTT; cdr3_aa: CASSLELIWDAWAYTDTQYF
v_call: TRBV6-1; j_call: TRBJ1-1; d_call: .; clone_size: .; cdr3_nt: TGTGCCAGCAGTGAAGGGACAAACTTGAACACTGAAGCTTTCTTT; cdr3_aa: CASSEGTNLNTEAFF
v_call: TRBV19; j_call: TRBJ1-5; d_call: TRBD1; clone_size: few; cdr3_nt: TGTGCCAGTAGTATGGACAGGTACAATCAGCCCCAGCATTTT; cdr3_aa: CASSMDRYNQPQHF
v_call: TRBV10-3; j_call: TRBJ1-3; d_call: .; clone_size: .; cdr3_nt: TGTGCCATCAGTGAAGACGTTAGGGGAAACACCATATATTTT; cdr3_aa: CAISEDVRGNTIYF
v_call: TRBV24-1; j_call: TRBJ2-6; d_call: TRBD1; clone_size: few; cdr3_nt: TGTGCCACCAGTGCCATGGGACAGAACTCTGGGGCCAACGTCCTGACTTTC; cdr3_aa: CATSAMGQNSGANVLTF
v_call: TRBV5-1; j_call: TRBJ1-1; d_call: .; clone_size: .; cdr3_nt: TGCGCCAGCAGCTTGGAAGGGAACACTGAAGCTTTCTTT; cdr3_aa: CASSLEGNTEAFF
v_call: TRBV2; j_call: TRBJ2-7; d_call: TRBD2; clone_size: .; cdr3_nt: TGTGCCAGCAGATCCCGGGGGAGGGGCGTCTACGAGCAGTACTTC; cdr3_aa: CASRSRGRGVYEQYF
v_call: TRBV30; j_call: TRBJ2-7; d_call: .; clone_size: few; cdr3_nt: TGTGCCTGGCTTCAGGGGCAAGCCCCATACGAGCAGTACTTC; cdr3_aa: CAWLQGQAPYEQYF
v_call: TRBV10-3; j_call: TRBJ1-3; d_call: TRBD1; clone_size: .; cdr3_nt: TGTGCCATCAGTGAAACAGGGGGCCCAAGCTCTGGAAACACCATATATTTT; cdr3_aa: CAISETGGPSSGNTIYF
v_call: TRBV7-2; j_call: TRBJ2-5; d_call: .; clone_size: .; cdr3_nt: TGTGCCAGCAGCTTGCTGTGGGGCGCACAAGAGACCCAGTACTTC; cdr3_aa: CASSLLWGAQETQYF
v_call: TRBV5-1; j_call: TRBJ1-6; d_call: .; clone_size: .; cdr3_nt: TGCGCCAGCAGCTTGGCCGGGCCCCTTGGGTCACCCCTCCACTTT; cdr3_aa: CASSLAGPLGSPLHF
v_call: TRBV19; j_call: TRBJ1-1; d_call: .; clone_size: .; cdr3_nt: TGTGCCAGTAGTAGGGGGATCGGAGATAAAGCTTTCTTT; cdr3_aa: CASSRGIGDKAFF
v_call: TRBV5-1; j_call: TRBJ2-1; d_call: TRBD1; clone_size: .; cdr3_nt: TGCGCCAGCAGTTATGCTCCCCTTTTACAGGGGGCAAACTGGCAGGGGCAGTTCTTC; cdr3_aa: CASSYAPLLQGANWQGQFF
v_call: TRBV2; j_call: TRBJ2-3; d_call: .; clone_size: few; cdr3_nt: TGTGCCAGCAGTGTCACAGATACGCAGTATTTT; cdr3_aa: CASSVTDTQYF
v_call: TRBV5-1; j_call: TRBJ1-1; d_call: .; clone_size: .; cdr3_nt: TGCGCCAGCAGCTTCGGGGGGACGGGACTCAACACTGAAGCTTTCTTT; cdr3_aa: CASSFGGTGLNTEAFF
v_call: TRBV27; j_call: TRBJ2-7; d_call: .; clone_size: .; cdr3_nt: TGTGCCAGCAGTCCAGGGTGGTGGATCTACGAGCAGTACTTC; cdr3_aa: CASSPGWWIYEQYF
v_call: TRBV2; j_call: TRBJ2-1; d_call: .; clone_size: .; cdr3_nt: TGTGCCAGCAGTGAAGATCGGGGGAGAGGCAATGAGCAGTTCTTC; cdr3_aa: CASSEDRGRGNEQFF
v_call: TRBV5-4; j_call: TRBJ1-6; d_call: TRBD1; clone_size: few; cdr3_nt: TGTGCCAGCAGCAGCCGGGACAGGGGTTCACCCCTCCACTTT; cdr3_aa: CASSSRDRGSPLHF
v_call: TRBV12-3/TRBV12-4; j_call: TRBJ1-5; d_call: .; clone_size: medium-sized; cdr3_nt: TGTGCCAGCAGTTTAAATTACAATCAGCCCCAGCATTTT; cdr3_aa: CASSLNYNQPQHF